The rows below give T cell receptor beta chains drawn from one sample of a study of cytomegalovirus exposure and HLA in healthy donors. Method: immunoSEQ multiplex PCR; TCRdb's copy keeps in-frame clones and lacks some. The sample carries roughly 120,000 clones, 55% to 65% recorded once. The specimen was PBMCs. All receptors derive from a man aged 35-49 years in good health and CMV-seropositive. CDR3s include the opening cysteine and the closing phenylalanine or tryptophan. A D gene is named only where the DNA matches it firmly. A clone size is listed for some rows: how often the clone was seen (once, few, many), or a class if it is expanded.

CDR3nt,CDR3aa,abundance,j_gene,v_gene,d_gene
TGCGCCAGCAGGCGATTAGCGGGAGGGCCCTACGAGCAGTACTTC,CASRRLAGGPYEQYF,NA,TRBJ2-7,TRBV5-1,TRBD2
TGCGCCAGCAGCCAAGTAATGTCCTCAGGGGAACTCCAAGAGACCCAGTACTTC,CASSQVMSSGELQETQYF,NA,TRBJ2-5,TRBV4-1,NA
TGCAGCGTTGGCGACTTCTCCTACGAGCAGTACTTC,CSVGDFSYEQYF,few,TRBJ2-7,TRBV29-1,NA
TGTGCCAGCAGCCAAGGTACAGGGGCTGGGGCCAACGTCCTGACTTTC,CASSQGTGAGANVLTF,NA,TRBJ2-6,TRBV4-2,TRBD1
TGTGCCAGCAGCTTAGTCACGGTTGCCTACGAGCAGTACTTC,CASSLVTVAYEQYF,NA,TRBJ2-7,TRBV7-8,NA
TGCGCCAGCAGTGACGGCAGGTCGGTAGAGACCCAGTACTTC,CASSDGRSVETQYF,NA,TRBJ2-5,TRBV2,NA
TGCGCCAGCAGCCAGGCCCCGGGACTCCCCTACGAGCAGTACTTC,CASSQAPGLPYEQYF,NA,TRBJ2-7,TRBV4-3,NA
TGTGCCAGCAGCTTAGATCAAGGTGGGAGCGGGACCTACAATGAGCAGTTCTTC,CASSLDQGGSGTYNEQFF,few,TRBJ2-1,TRBV11-3,TRBD2
TGTGCCAGCAGCTTAGCAGGGGATTTAGCGGGGAGCTCCTACGAGCAGTACTTC,CASSLAGDLAGSSYEQYF,once,TRBJ2-7,TRBV7-6,TRBD2
TGTGCCAGCTCACCATTTGAAGGTGCGGACACCGGGGAGCTGTTTTTT,CASSPFEGADTGELFF,NA,TRBJ2-2,TRBV18,NA
TGTGCCAGCAGCTCCCGACAGGGGCTCTACAATGAGCAGTTCTTC,CASSSRQGLYNEQFF,NA,TRBJ2-1,TRBV9,TRBD1
TGTGCCAAGTCGACAGGGGAAACCTACGAGCAGTACTTC,CAKSTGETYEQYF,NA,TRBJ2-7,TRBV21-1,NA
TGTGCCAGCAGTCTGGGGACAGCCTACGAGCAGTACTTC,CASSLGTAYEQYF,NA,TRBJ2-7,TRBV6-6,TRBD1
TGTGCCAGCAGCTGGGGACAGGGCAGCTCTGGAAACACCATATATTTT,CASSWGQGSSGNTIYF,NA,TRBJ1-3,TRBV5-4,TRBD1
TGCAGCGTTGAAGATCGGCACAGAAAGGCCTACGAGCAGTACTTC,CSVEDRHRKAYEQYF,NA,TRBJ2-7,TRBV29-1,NA
TGTGCCAGCAGTTTATCGGGGGCAGGCTATAATTCACCCCTCCACTTT,CASSLSGAGYNSPLHF,NA,TRBJ1-6,TRBV27,NA
TGTGCCAGCCGAAGGTCACTAGCGGGCGGGTCAGATACGCAGTATTTT,CASRRSLAGGSDTQYF,NA,TRBJ2-3,TRBV28,TRBD2
TGCGCCAGCAGCCAAGATTTTACCTATAGCAATCAGCCCCAGCATTTT,CASSQDFTYSNQPQHF,NA,TRBJ1-5,TRBV4-3,NA
TGCGCCAGCAGTGAGGCAGGGGGGACGGACGAGCAGTACTTC,CASSEAGGTDEQYF,once,TRBJ2-7,TRBV10-2,NA
TGTGCCAGCAGTGAAGATACAGCACAAGAGACCCAGTACTTC,CASSEDTAQETQYF,NA,TRBJ2-5,TRBV6-1,NA
TGTGCCAGCAGCTTAGCCGGGACAGAGCAGTACTTC,CASSLAGTEQYF,NA,TRBJ2-7,TRBV7-9,NA
TGTGCCAGCTCACCTCAACAGGGTAGGTCCTACAATGAGCAGTTCTTC,CASSPQQGRSYNEQFF,NA,TRBJ2-1,TRBV18,NA
TGTGCCAGCAGCTTGGGACTAGCGGGAGCTATATACGAGCAGTACTTC,CASSLGLAGAIYEQYF,few,TRBJ2-7,TRBV7-2,TRBD2
TGTGCCAGCAGCCTGGTGGGGGGACTAGCCAAAAACATTCAGTACTTC,CASSLVGGLAKNIQYF,NA,TRBJ2-4,TRBV5-8,NA
TGTGCCAGTAGTCGGACTAGAGGGGACTCCTACGAGCAGTACTTC,CASSRTRGDSYEQYF,NA,TRBJ2-7,TRBV19,TRBD2
TGCGCCAGCAGCCTAAGGGGGGGTGGAATGAACACTGAAGCTTTCTTT,CASSLRGGGMNTEAFF,few,TRBJ1-1,TRBV4-1,NA
TGTGCCAGCAGCTCCGGGACTACCACCTACGAGCAGTACTTC,CASSSGTTTYEQYF,few,TRBJ2-7,TRBV7-3,TRBD2
TGTGCCAGCAGCGCCGGACAGGGAGCCCCACCGGAAGCTTTCTTT,CASSAGQGAPPEAFF,NA,TRBJ1-1,TRBV9,TRBD1
TGTGCCAGCAGGGGCTTTAGGCTTGAGGAGACCCAGTACTTC,CASRGFRLEETQYF,NA,TRBJ2-5,TRBV7-2,NA
TGTGCCACCAGCAGAGTGGCGTCTAGGCGGATCACAGATACGCAGTATTTT,CATSRVASRRITDTQYF,NA,TRBJ2-3,TRBV15,NA
TGTGCCAGCAGCTTCGGAGGGAACACTGAAGCTTTCTTT,CASSFGGNTEAFF,few,TRBJ1-1,TRBV5-5,NA
TGTGCCATCAGTGAGACAGGGAACTATGGCTACACCTTC,CAISETGNYGYTF,NA,TRBJ1-2,TRBV10-3,NA
TGTGCCAGCAATCCAGGGGACGGCGAGCAGTACTTC,CASNPGDGEQYF,once,TRBJ2-7,TRBV6-4,NA